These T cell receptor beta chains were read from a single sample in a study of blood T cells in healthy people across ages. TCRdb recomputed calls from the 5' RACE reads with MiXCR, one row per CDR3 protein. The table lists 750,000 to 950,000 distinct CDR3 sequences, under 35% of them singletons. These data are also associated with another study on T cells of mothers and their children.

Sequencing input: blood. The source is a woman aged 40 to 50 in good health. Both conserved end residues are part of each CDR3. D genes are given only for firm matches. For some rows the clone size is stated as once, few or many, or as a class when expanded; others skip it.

cdr3_aa: CASSTGVGSEKLFF; cdr3_nt: TGTGCCAGCAGTACTGGGGTGGGGAGTGAAAAACTGTTTTTT; v_call: TRBV28; d_call: -; clone_size: -; j_call: TRBJ1-4
cdr3_aa: CASSPQPGLGGETQYF; cdr3_nt: TGCGCCAGCAGCCCACAACCGGGCCTAGGGGGAGAGACCCAGTACTTC; v_call: TRBV4-1; d_call: -; clone_size: -; j_call: TRBJ2-5
cdr3_aa: CASSPMVGRGFEKLFF; cdr3_nt: TGTGCCAGCAGCCCCATGGTTGGGAGGGGGTTTGAAAAACTGTTTTTT; v_call: TRBV7-6; d_call: -; clone_size: many; j_call: TRBJ1-4
cdr3_aa: CASSYFGQGEAFF; cdr3_nt: TGTGCCAGCAGTTACTTTGGACAGGGTGAAGCTTTCTTT; v_call: TRBV6-2/TRBV6-3; d_call: TRBD1; clone_size: -; j_call: TRBJ1-1
cdr3_aa: CASTKGRTGGRGANVLTF; cdr3_nt: TGTGCCAGCACCAAAGGACGGACAGGGGGCCGGGGGGCCAACGTCCTGACTTTC; v_call: TRBV6-1; d_call: TRBD1; clone_size: few; j_call: TRBJ2-6
cdr3_aa: CASSWAGAESYEQYF; cdr3_nt: TGCGCCAGCAGCTGGGCAGGGGCCGAGTCCTACGAGCAGTACTTC; v_call: TRBV5-1; d_call: -; clone_size: many; j_call: TRBJ2-7
cdr3_aa: CASSLAPAYEQYF; cdr3_nt: TGTGCCAGCAGCTTAGCTCCCGCCTACGAGCAGTACTTC; v_call: TRBV5-1; d_call: -; clone_size: few; j_call: TRBJ2-7
cdr3_aa: CASSLTDSPQLYF; cdr3_nt: TGTGCCAGCAGCTTGACCGACAGTCCCCAGCTGTACTTC; v_call: TRBV7-2; d_call: -; clone_size: few; j_call: TRBJ2-7
cdr3_aa: CASSRRQDRGQSNQPQHF; cdr3_nt: TGTGCCAGCAGCCGACGACAAGACAGGGGGCAGAGCAATCAGCCCCAGCATTTT; v_call: TRBV7-8; d_call: TRBD1; clone_size: -; j_call: TRBJ1-5
cdr3_aa: CASSPGQFTEAFF; cdr3_nt: TGTGCCAGCAGCCCGGGACAGTTCACTGAAGCTTTCTTT; v_call: TRBV7-9; d_call: TRBD1; clone_size: few; j_call: TRBJ1-1
cdr3_aa: CSVGQGSGNEQFF; cdr3_nt: TGCAGCGTTGGACAGGGGTCCGGCAATGAGCAGTTCTTC; v_call: TRBV29-1; d_call: TRBD1; clone_size: -; j_call: TRBJ2-1
cdr3_aa: CGIGSGTGNSPLHF; cdr3_nt: TGCGGAATCGGCTCCGGGACAGGGAATTCACCCCTCCACTTT; v_call: TRBV20-1; d_call: TRBD1; clone_size: few; j_call: TRBJ1-6
cdr3_aa: CSAAGGTAYEQYF; cdr3_nt: TGCAGCGCAGCAGGGGGGACAGCCTACGAGCAGTACTTC; v_call: TRBV29-1; d_call: -; clone_size: -; j_call: TRBJ2-7
cdr3_aa: CASSPVQGGQQYF; cdr3_nt: TGTGCCAGCAGCCCGGTGCAGGGCGGACAGCAGTACTTC; v_call: TRBV3-1; d_call: -; clone_size: few; j_call: TRBJ2-7
cdr3_aa: CSAGADSNQPQHF; cdr3_nt: TGCAGTGCTGGAGCGGATAGCAATCAGCCCCAGCATTTT; v_call: TRBV20-1; d_call: -; clone_size: few; j_call: TRBJ1-5